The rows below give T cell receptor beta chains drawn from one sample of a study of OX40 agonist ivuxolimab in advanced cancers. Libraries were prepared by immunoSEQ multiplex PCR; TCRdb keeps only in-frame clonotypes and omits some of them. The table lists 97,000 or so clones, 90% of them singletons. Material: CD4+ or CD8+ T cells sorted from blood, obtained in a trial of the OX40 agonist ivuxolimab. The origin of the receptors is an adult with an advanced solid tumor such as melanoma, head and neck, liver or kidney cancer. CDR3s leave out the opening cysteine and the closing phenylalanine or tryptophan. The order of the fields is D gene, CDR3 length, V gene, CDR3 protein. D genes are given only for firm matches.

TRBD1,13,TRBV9,ASSVQGAKTDTQY
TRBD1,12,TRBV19,ASSPISSDRGAS
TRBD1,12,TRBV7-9,ASQWTGDNNEQF
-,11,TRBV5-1,ASSMAGRAEAF
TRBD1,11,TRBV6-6,ASSGTGRETQY
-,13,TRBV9,ASSVVPQGNTEAF
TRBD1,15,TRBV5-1,ASSSSLMTGRGYGYT
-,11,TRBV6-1,ASSENLRGEQY
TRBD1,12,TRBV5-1,ASSLQGLGTEAF
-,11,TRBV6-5,ASSSTGIQPQH
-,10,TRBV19,ASRDTNQPQH
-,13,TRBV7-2,ASSDRTPRTDTQY
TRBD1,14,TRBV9,ASSPQTRGLDNEQF
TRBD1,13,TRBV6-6,ASSLSTTGEETQY
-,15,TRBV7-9,ASSLNRGGTGANVLT
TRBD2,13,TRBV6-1,ASSALLARTDTQY
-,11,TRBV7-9,ASSEDKVYGYT
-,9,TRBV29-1,SVGAGGEQY